Presented here are 17 T cell receptor beta chains from one specimen sequenced in a study of human T cells and chemical hapten exposure. A single record per CDR3 protein comes from TCRdb applying MiXCR to the RACE reads. This table has under 200,000 distinct CDR3 sequences, around a quarter appearing once. Time point described: patch test 3, about 24 weeks after DPC sensitization. Treatment in this sample: therapeutic diphenylcyclopropenone sensitization with weekly scalp DPC. The starting material was whole blood, obtained in connection with sensitization to the hapten diphenylcyclopropenone (DPC). These receptors were obtained from a young woman with alopecia areata. Some clones in this sample may be carry-over from other donors' samples.

The CDR3 coding sequence is TGTGCCAGTAGTCCTCGACTAGTGGGAGTTCCAGATACGCAGTATTTT. Amino acids: CASSPRLVGVPDTQYF. V and J are TRBV19 and TRBJ2-3; D is perhaps TRBD2 (6 bases). The CDR3 is 16 amino acids. Per the germline V gene, CDR1 is LNHDA and CDR2 is SQIVND (reference sequence). V lost 5 bases and J lost 4, with 19 bases in between.

The chain uses TRBV29-1 and TRBJ1-1; maybe TRBD1 (5 bases). Germline CDR1 SQVTM, CDR2 ANQGSEA. With 5 bases removed from V and 2 bases from J, the gap between germline ends came to 9 bases. This CDR3 comprises 12 residues. For the CDR3, the DNA is TGCAGCGTTCGACAGACCAACACTGAAGCTTTCTTT. The encoded protein is CSVRQTNTEAFF.

In its sample, this clonotype was seen a few times. V gene TRBV6-5 combines with J gene TRBJ1-2, with TRBD1 matching over 9 bases. Germline V CDR1 and CDR2: MNHEY, SVGAGI. J was trimmed by 8 bases and V by 0 bases; bases with no gene match: 7. The CDR3 is made up of 15 amino acids. The CDR3 loop is CASSYSGDRVGGYTF. In nucleotides, the CDR3 is TGTGCCAGCAGTTACTCGGGGGACAGGGTAGGCGGCTACACCTTC.

V and J are TRBV24-1 and TRBJ2-1; 8 bases line up with TRBD1. V shed 3 bases and J 8 bases; nucleotides not matched to a gene: 11. CDR1 and CDR2 (germline): KGHDR, SFDVKD. The CDR3 is 16 residues long. The DNA of the CDR3 is TGTGCCACCAGTGATAAGAGGACAGGGCCATCTGATGAGCAGTTCTTC. It yields the protein CATSDKRTGPSDEQFF.

This clonotype was found a few times. The chain is built from TRBV29-1 and TRBJ1-5; the D is unclear. The CDR3 has 13 residues. From germline, CDR1 is SQVTM and CDR2 ANQGSEA. Trimming removed 4 bases from V and 7 bases from J, with 14 bases in between. The CDR3 nucleotides are TGCAGCGTTGCATCCGCGGTACGGCAGCCCCAGCATTTT. Its translation is CSVASAVRQPQHF.

The V gene is TRBV4-1, the J gene TRBJ2-1; 13 bases are a match to TRBD2. V gave up 1 base and J gave up 9 bases; unmatched junction bases: 3. CDR1 is MGHRA, CDR2 YSYEKL, per germline. This CDR3 spans 15 amino acids. The CDR3, as DNA: TGCGCCAGCAGCCAAGGGACTAGCGGGGGTCGTGAGCAGTTCTTC. Its translation: CASSQGTSGGREQFF.

This clonotype was seen only a few times. Because it lacks the conserved phenylalanine or tryptophan at the end, this CDR3 is likely a read error. It is unclear where the CDR3 begins or ends on the DNA, so no DNA is shown, and the CDR3 is as TCRdb lists it. The chain links TRBV30 to TRBJ1-1; the table's D gene call, TRBD1, was not cross checked with the DNA. The CDR3 has 8 amino acids, counting both end residues. CDR1 and CDR2 (germline): GTSNPN, SVGIG (reference sequence). This CDR3 is CAWIGVRA.

Written as DNA, the CDR3 is TGCGCCAGCAGCTTGTCCGGGACTAGCGGGAGTAGAGATACGCAGTATTTT. Its protein product is CASSLSGTSGSRDTQYF. This chain uses TRBV5-1 with TRBJ2-3; 14 bases are shared with TRBD2. This CDR3 contains 17 residues. Germline trimming cut 1 base from V and 5 bases from J; bases unmatched to any gene: 6. Germline V gives CDR1 SGHRS, CDR2 YFSETQ. The complete variable domain, with remaining parts taken from reference TRBV5-1 and TRBJ2-3, reads KAGVTQTPRYLIKTRGQQVTLSCSPISGHRSVSWYQQTPGQGLQFLFEYFSETQRNKGNFPGRFSGRQFSNSRSEMNVSTLELGDSALYLCASSLSGTSGSRDTQYFGPGTRLTVL.

This clonotype was counted between two and nine times. This chain joins TRBV2 and TRBJ2-1; D might be TRBD2 (6 bases). Germline-derived CDR1 and CDR2 are SNHLY and FYNNEI. Trimming removed 2 bases at V and 7 bases at J, with 6 bases between. The CDR3 is 12 residues long. CDR3 residues: CASSERENEQFF. The CDR3 region has the DNA TGTGCCAGCAGTGAACGGGAGAATGAGCAGTTCTTC.

This clonotype was detected ten times or more. The gene calls are TRBV20-1 and TRBJ2-1; D remains unclear. The CDR3 runs to 10 residues. Trimming pared 5 bases from V and 10 bases from J, leaving 9 bases between. CDR1 and CDR2 (germline): DFQATT, SNEGSKA (reference sequence). The CDR3 nucleotides read TGCAGTGCTTTTATGGGGGAGCAGTTCTTC. It codes for CSAFMGEQFF.

This clonotype has just a few counts. The chain employs TRBV18 and TRBJ2-7, with TRBD1 identical over 7 bases. The CDR3 loop spans 16 amino acids. V lost 2 bases and J lost 0; bases outside the gene matches: 7. The germline V gene has CDR1 KGHSH and CDR2 LQKENI. The DNA of the CDR3 is TGTGCCAGCTCACCAAGTCGGGACAGACTCTCCTACGAGCAGTACTTC. Translating gives CASSPSRDRLSYEQYF.

J is TRBJ1-4 and V is TRBV28; D is uncertain. The CDR3 has 14 amino acids. V was trimmed by 6 bases and J by 0 bases, leaving 8 bases between them. CDR1 is MDHEN, CDR2 SYDVKM, per germline. CDR3 amino acids: CASSYTATNEKLFF. CDR3 DNA: TGTGCCAGCAGCTACACGGCAACTAATGAAAAACTGTTTTTT.

V usage is TRBV9 and J usage is TRBJ2-3, with D perhaps matching TRBD1 (5 bases). Germline CDR1 and CDR2: SGDLS and YYNGEE. CDR3 length: 13 residues. Trimming stripped 4 bases from V and 3 bases from J, with 9 bases between. This CDR3 reads CASSTWTTDTQYF. The CDR3 bases are TGTGCCAGCAGCACATGGACAACAGATACGCAGTATTTT.

The DNA for the CDR3 is TGTGCCAGCAGTTACGTTGAGAGGAGGGATGCGCAGTATTTT. Translating gives CASSYVERRDAQYF. V is TRBV6-2 or TRBV6-3 and J is TRBJ2-3, with a possible D match to TRBD2 (6 bases). The germline gives CDR1 MNHEY, CDR2 SVGEGT. V was cut by 2 bases and J by 10 bases, with 16 bases left in between. The CDR3 runs to 14 residues.

This chain joins TRBV7-3 and TRBJ1-2; D gene ambiguous. Trimming removed 1 base at V and 7 bases at J, with 10 bases between. This CDR3 is built from 13 residues. CDR1 is SGHTA and CDR2 is FQGTGA in the germline V gene. DNA for the CDR3: TGTGCCAGCAGCTTAAGAGGAACGGGTGGCTACACCTTC. Translating gives CASSLRGTGGYTF.

This clonotype was detected only a few times. The J gene is TRBJ2-1, the V gene TRBV9; 8 bases are shared with TRBD2. CDR1 and CDR2 from the germline V gene are SGDLS and YYNGEE. V was pared by 3 bases and J by 0 bases, with 2 bases of the junction left unmatched. The CDR3 has 15 amino acids. Written as DNA, the CDR3 is TGTGCCAGCAGCGCCGGGACTAGCTCCTACAATGAGCAGTTCTTC. Amino acid sequence: CASSAGTSSYNEQFF.

The V and J genes are TRBV29-1 and TRBJ1-1; D is unclear. The CDR3 covers 11 residues. The V end lost 7 bases, the J end lost 5 bases, and 11 bases lay between the germline ends. CDR1 is SQVTM and CDR2 is ANQGSEA in the germline V gene. CDR3: CSALHLTEAFF. The CDR3 nucleotides read TGCAGCGCTTTACATCTGACTGAAGCTTTCTTT.